The rows below give T cell receptor beta chains drawn from one sample of a study of blood T cell repertoires in COVID-19. The protocol was immunoSEQ multiplex PCR, while the TCRdb copy is restricted to in-frame clones and leaves out a portion. The table includes a few hundred thousand clones, nearly 90% detected once. The sequenced sample consisted of peripheral blood. All receptors derive from a woman in her sixties with COVID-19, enrolled during active disease. The CDR3 runs from the conserved cysteine through the conserved F or W. The order of the fields is V gene, D gene, J gene, clone size, CDR3 DNA, CDR3 protein. A D gene is named only where the DNA matches it firmly. Size is omitted from some rows. Given values are once, few, many or a class for expanded clones.

V: TRBV9; D: TRBD2; J: TRBJ2-1; size: NA; DNA: TGTGCCAGCAGCGAACGACTAGCGACTGAGCAGTTCTTC; CDR3: CASSERLATEQFF
V: TRBV4-3; D: TRBD1; J: TRBJ1-2; size: NA; DNA: TGCGCCAGCAGCCAAGGGGGGACAGGGGTGTCTGGCTACACCTTC; CDR3: CASSQGGTGVSGYTF
V: TRBV19; D: NA; J: TRBJ1-2; size: NA; DNA: TGTGCCAGTAGTATAGATTCACAGATCTATGGCTACACCTTC; CDR3: CASSIDSQIYGYTF
V: TRBV25-1; D: NA; J: TRBJ1-5; size: few; DNA: TGTGCCAGCAGTGAATCCCTGCGGCATCAGCCCCAGCATTTT; CDR3: CASSESLRHQPQHF
V: TRBV27; D: TRBD1; J: TRBJ1-6; size: NA; DNA: TGTGCCAGCAGTAAACGGACAGGGAAAAATTCACCCCTCCACTTT; CDR3: CASSKRTGKNSPLHF
V: TRBV3-1/TRBV3-2; D: NA; J: TRBJ1-2; size: NA; DNA: TGTGCCAGCAGCCAAGAGGCCCTCGGGGGCTATGGCTACACCTTC; CDR3: CASSQEALGGYGYTF
V: TRBV10-3; D: NA; J: TRBJ2-7; size: few; DNA: TGTGCCATCAGTGCGGAGGAGGGCTCCTACGAGCAGTACTTC; CDR3: CAISAEEGSYEQYF
V: TRBV6-5; D: NA; J: TRBJ1-3; size: few; DNA: TGTGCCAGCAGTCTCAGGGCTGGAAACACCATATATTTT; CDR3: CASSLRAGNTIYF
V: TRBV7-2; D: NA; J: TRBJ1-3; size: NA; DNA: TGTGCCAGCAGCTTAGGAGGTGGAAACACCATATATTTT; CDR3: CASSLGGGNTIYF
V: TRBV29-1; D: TRBD1; J: TRBJ1-1; size: NA; DNA: TGCAGCGTTAGAATCGGGACAGGGAACACTGAAGCTTTCTTT; CDR3: CSVRIGTGNTEAFF
V: TRBV3-1/TRBV3-2; D: NA; J: TRBJ2-7; size: once; DNA: TGTGCCAGCAGCCAAGTGGGTGGGGGCCCCTACGAGCAGTACTTC; CDR3: CASSQVGGGPYEQYF
V: TRBV4-2; D: NA; J: TRBJ1-5; size: NA; DNA: TGTGCCAGCAGCCAAGTGGGACAATATAGCAATCAGCCCCAGCATTTT; CDR3: CASSQVGQYSNQPQHF
V: TRBV2; D: TRBD1; J: TRBJ1-2; size: NA; DNA: TGTGCCAGCAGTTTTGATGGGACAGGGATGGATGGCTACACCTTC; CDR3: CASSFDGTGMDGYTF
V: TRBV29-1; D: NA; J: TRBJ2-6; size: NA; DNA: TGCAGCGTCGACGGGGATGGCTCTGGGGCCAACGTCCTGACTTTC; CDR3: CSVDGDGSGANVLTF
V: TRBV4-2; D: NA; J: TRBJ2-3; size: NA; DNA: TGTGCCAGCAGCCAAATGGGGGTGCGGGGCGCACCAGATACGCAGTATTTT; CDR3: CASSQMGVRGAPDTQYF
V: TRBV27; D: TRBD2; J: TRBJ2-1; size: once; DNA: TGTGCCAGCAGCAAGCGGGGGAGTTACAATGAGCAGTTCTTC; CDR3: CASSKRGSYNEQFF
V: TRBV6-5; D: NA; J: TRBJ2-3; size: NA; DNA: TGTGCCAGCAGTTACCCCCCGGATACGCAGTATTTT; CDR3: CASSYPPDTQYF
V: TRBV19; D: NA; J: TRBJ1-1; size: NA; DNA: TGTGCCAGTAGAGCCGGGACACGCGAGAACACTGAAGCTTTCTTT; CDR3: CASRAGTRENTEAFF
V: TRBV11-1; D: NA; J: TRBJ2-3; size: NA; DNA: TGTGCCAGCAGCTTAGTGGGCTTCCGCACAGATACGCAGTATTTT; CDR3: CASSLVGFRTDTQYF
V: TRBV7-9; D: NA; J: TRBJ2-3; size: NA; DNA: TGTGCCAGCAGCTTCAGGGAACCCACAGATACGCAGTATTTT; CDR3: CASSFREPTDTQYF
V: TRBV30; D: TRBD1; J: TRBJ1-6; size: NA; DNA: TGTGCCTGTAGACAGGGGGGTAATTCACCCCTCCACTTT; CDR3: CACRQGGNSPLHF
V: TRBV19; D: TRBD1; J: TRBJ2-4; size: once; DNA: TGTGCCAGTAGTGTGGGACAGATAGCCAAAAACATTCAGTACTTC; CDR3: CASSVGQIAKNIQYF